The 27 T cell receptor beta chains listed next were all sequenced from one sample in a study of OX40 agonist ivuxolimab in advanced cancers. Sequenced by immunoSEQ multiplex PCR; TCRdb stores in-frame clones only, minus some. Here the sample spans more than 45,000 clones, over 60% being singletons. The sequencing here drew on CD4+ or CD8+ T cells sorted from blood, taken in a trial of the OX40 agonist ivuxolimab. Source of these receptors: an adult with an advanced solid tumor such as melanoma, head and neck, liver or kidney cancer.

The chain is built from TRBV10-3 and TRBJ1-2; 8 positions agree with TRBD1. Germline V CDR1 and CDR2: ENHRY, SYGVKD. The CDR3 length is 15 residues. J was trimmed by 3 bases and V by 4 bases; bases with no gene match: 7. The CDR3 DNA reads TGTGCCATCAGTGTAACAGGGGGTGAGGACTATGGCTACACCTTC. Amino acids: CAISVTGGEDYGYTF.

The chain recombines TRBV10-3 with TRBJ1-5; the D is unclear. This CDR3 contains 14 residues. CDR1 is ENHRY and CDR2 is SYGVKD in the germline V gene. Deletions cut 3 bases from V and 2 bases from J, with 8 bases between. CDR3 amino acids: CAISEGGGNQPQHF. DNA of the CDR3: TGTGCCATCAGTGAAGGCGGGGGCAATCAGCCCCAGCATTTT.

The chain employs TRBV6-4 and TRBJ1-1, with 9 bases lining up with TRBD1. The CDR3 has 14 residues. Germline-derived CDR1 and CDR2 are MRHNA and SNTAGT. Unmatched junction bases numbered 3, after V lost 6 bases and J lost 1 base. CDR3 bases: TGTGCCAGCAGCCCGGGACAGGGGAACACTGAAGCTTTCTTT. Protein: CASSPGQGNTEAFF.

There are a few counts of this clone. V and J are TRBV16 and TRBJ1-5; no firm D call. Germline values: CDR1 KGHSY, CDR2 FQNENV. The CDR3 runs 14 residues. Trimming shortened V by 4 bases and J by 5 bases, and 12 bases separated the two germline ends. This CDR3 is CASSLSSADQPQHF. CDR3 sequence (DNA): TGTGCCAGCAGCCTATCCTCAGCTGATCAGCCCCAGCATTTT.

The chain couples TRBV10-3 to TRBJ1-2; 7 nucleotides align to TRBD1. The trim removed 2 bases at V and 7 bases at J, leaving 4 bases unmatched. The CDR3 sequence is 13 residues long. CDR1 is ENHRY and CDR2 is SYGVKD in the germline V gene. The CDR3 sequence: CAISEAGGSGYTF. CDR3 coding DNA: TGTGCCATCAGTGAGGCAGGGGGAAGTGGCTACACCTTC.

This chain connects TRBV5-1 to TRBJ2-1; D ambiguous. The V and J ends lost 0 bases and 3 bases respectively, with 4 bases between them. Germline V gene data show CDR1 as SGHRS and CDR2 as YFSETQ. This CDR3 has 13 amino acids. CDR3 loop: CASSLDGYNEQFF. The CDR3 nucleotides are TGCGCCAGCAGCTTGGATGGCTACAATGAGCAGTTCTTC.

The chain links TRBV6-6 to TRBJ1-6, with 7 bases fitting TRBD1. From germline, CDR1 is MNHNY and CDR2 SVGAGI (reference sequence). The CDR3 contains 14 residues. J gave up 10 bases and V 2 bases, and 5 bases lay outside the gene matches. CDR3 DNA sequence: TGTGCCAGCAGTTACGACAGGGTGGGATCACCCCTCCACTTT. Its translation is CASSYDRVGSPLHF.

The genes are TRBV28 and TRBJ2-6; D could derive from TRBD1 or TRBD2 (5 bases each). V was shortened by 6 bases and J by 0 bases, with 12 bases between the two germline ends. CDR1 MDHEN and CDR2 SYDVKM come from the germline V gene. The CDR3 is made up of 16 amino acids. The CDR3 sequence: CASRRGASSGANVLTF. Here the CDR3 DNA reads TGTGCCAGCAGGCGAGGGGCAAGCTCTGGGGCCAACGTCCTGACTTTC.

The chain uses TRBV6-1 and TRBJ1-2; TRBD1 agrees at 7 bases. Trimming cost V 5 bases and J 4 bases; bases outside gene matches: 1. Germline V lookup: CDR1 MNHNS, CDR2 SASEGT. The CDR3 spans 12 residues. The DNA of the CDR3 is TGTGCCAGCAGTCGACAGGGCTATGGCTACACCTTC. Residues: CASSRQGYGYTF.

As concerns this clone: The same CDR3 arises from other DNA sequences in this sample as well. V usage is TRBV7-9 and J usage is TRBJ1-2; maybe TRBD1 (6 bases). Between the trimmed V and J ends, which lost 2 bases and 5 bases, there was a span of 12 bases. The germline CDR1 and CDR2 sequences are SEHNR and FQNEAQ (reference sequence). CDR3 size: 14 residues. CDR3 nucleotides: TGTGCCAGCAGCTTAAGCAGGGGACGTTATGGCTACACCTTC. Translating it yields CASSLSRGRYGYTF.

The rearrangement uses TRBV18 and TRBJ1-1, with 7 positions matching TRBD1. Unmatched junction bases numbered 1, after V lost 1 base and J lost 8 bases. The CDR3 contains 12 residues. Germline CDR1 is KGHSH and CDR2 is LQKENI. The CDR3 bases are TGTGCCAGCTCACCACAGGACAGGGAAGCTTTCTTT. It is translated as CASSPQDREAFF. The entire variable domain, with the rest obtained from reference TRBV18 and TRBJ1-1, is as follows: NAGVMQNPRHLVRRRGQEARLRCSPMKGHSHVYWYRQLPEEGLKFMVYLQKENIIDESGMPKERFSAEFPKEGPSILRIQQVVRGDSAAYFCASSPQDREAFFGQGTRLTVV.

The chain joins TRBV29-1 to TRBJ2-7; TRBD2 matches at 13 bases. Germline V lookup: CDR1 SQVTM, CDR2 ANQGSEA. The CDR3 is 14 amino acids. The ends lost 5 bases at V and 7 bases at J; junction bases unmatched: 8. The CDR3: CSVSGLAGVQEQYF. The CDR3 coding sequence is TGCAGCGTTTCCGGACTAGCGGGAGTACAAGAGCAGTACTTC.

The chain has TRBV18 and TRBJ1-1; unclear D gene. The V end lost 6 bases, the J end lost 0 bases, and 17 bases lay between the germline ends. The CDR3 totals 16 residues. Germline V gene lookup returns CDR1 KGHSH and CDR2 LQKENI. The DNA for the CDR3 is TGTGCCAGCTCCTCCGTAGCGGGCAGCTTGAACACTGAAGCTTTCTTT. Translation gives CASSSVAGSLNTEAFF. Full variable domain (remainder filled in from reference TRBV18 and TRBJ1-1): NAGVMQNPRHLVRRRGQEARLRCSPMKGHSHVYWYRQLPEEGLKFMVYLQKENIIDESGMPKERFSAEFPKEGPSILRIQQVVRGDSAAYFCASSSVAGSLNTEAFFGQGTRLTVV.

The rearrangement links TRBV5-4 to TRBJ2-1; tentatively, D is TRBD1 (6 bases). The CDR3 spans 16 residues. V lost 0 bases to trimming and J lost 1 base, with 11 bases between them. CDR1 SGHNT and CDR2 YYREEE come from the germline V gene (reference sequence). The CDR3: CASSLAMRGSYNEQFF. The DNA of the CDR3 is TGTGCCAGCAGCTTGGCCATGAGGGGGTCCTACAATGAGCAGTTCTTC.

CDR3 protein: CSVNRDGGTQYF. The DNA for the CDR3 is TGCAGCGTAAACCGGGACGGGGGGACCCAGTACTTC. This rearrangement joins TRBV29-1 to TRBJ2-5; the D gene is possibly TRBD2 (6 bases). CDR3 length equals 12 residues. With 6 bases removed from V and 7 bases from J, the gap between germline ends came to 15 bases. The germline V gene encodes CDR1 SQVTM and CDR2 ANQGSEA. Combining the CDR3 with reference TRBV29-1 and TRBJ2-5 gives the whole variable domain SAVISQKPSRDICQRGTSLTIQCQVDSQVTMMFWYRQQPGQSLTLIATANQGSEATYESGFVIDKFPISRPNLTFSTLTVSNMSPEDSSIYLCSVNRDGGTQYFGPGTRLLVL.

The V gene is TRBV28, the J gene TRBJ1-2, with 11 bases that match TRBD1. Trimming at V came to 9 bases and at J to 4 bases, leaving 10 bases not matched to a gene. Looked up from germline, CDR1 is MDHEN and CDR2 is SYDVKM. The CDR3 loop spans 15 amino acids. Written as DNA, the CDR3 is TGTGCCAGTCGAGGCGCCGGGACAGGGGGCTATGGCTACACCTTC. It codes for CASRGAGTGGYGYTF.

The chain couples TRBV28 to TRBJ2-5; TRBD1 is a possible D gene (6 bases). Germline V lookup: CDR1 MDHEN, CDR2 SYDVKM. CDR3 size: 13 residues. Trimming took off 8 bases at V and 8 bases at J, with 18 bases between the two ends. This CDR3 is CASAPGAFGTQYF. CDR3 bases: TGTGCCAGCGCCCCAGGGGCCTTCGGAACCCAGTACTTC.

The CDR3 nucleotides are TGTGCCAGTACGTACAGGGGCAGCCGTTATGAAGCTTTCTTT. The encoded protein is CASTYRGSRYEAFF. The genes are TRBV19 and TRBJ1-1; 7 positions match TRBD1. In germline, CDR1 is LNHDA, CDR2 SQIVND (reference sequence). CDR3 size: 14 residues. The V segment lost 7 bases and the J segment 7 bases; nucleotides outside the gene matches: 12.

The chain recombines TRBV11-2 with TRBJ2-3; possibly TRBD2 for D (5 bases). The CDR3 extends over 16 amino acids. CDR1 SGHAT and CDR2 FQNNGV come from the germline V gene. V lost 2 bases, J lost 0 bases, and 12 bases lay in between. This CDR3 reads CASSLRTSVSTDTQYF. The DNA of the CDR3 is TGTGCCAGCAGCTTACGTACTAGTGTTAGCACAGATACGCAGTATTTT.

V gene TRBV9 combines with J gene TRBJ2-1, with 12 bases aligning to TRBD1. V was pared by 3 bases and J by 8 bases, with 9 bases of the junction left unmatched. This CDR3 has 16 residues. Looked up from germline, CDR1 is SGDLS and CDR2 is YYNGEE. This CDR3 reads CASSGTGTGGGDEQFF. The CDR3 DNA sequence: TGTGCCAGCAGCGGTACCGGGACAGGGGGCGGCGATGAGCAGTTCTTC.

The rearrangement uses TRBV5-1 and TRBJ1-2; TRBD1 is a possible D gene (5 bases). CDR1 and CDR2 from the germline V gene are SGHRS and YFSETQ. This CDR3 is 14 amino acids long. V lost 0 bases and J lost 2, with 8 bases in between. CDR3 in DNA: TGCGCCAGCAGCTTGGAAGGGGAAAACTATGGCTACACCTTC. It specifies CASSLEGENYGYTF.

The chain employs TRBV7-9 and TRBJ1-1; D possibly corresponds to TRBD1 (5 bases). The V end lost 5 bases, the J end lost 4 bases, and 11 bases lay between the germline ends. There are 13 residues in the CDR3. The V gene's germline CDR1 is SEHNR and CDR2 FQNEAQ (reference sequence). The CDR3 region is CASSHRGSTEAFF. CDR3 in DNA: TGTGCCAGCAGCCACCGGGGGTCCACTGAAGCTTTCTTT.

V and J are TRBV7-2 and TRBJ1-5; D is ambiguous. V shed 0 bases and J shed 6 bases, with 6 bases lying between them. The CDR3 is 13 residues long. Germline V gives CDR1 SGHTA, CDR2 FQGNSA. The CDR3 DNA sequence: TGTGCCAGCAGCTTAGCGGGAGGTCAGCCCCAGCATTTT. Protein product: CASSLAGGQPQHF.

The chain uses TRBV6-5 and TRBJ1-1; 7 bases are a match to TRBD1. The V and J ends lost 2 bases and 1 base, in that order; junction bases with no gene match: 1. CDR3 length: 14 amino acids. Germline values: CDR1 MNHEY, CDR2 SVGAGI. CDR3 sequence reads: CASSYEGANTEAFF. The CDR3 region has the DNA TGTGCCAGCAGTTACGAGGGGGCGAACACTGAAGCTTTCTTT.

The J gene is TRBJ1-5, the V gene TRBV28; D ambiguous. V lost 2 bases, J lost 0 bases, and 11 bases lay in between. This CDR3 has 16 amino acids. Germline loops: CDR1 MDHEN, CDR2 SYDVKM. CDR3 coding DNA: TGTGCCAGCAGTTTAGTGGATAACTATAGCAATCAGCCCCAGCATTTT. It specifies CASSLVDNYSNQPQHF.

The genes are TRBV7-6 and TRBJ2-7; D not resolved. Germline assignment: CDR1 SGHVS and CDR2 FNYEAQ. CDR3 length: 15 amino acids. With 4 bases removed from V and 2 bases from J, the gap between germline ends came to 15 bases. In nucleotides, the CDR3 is TGTGCCAGCAGCTCCGAGCCGAGAGGAGCCTACGAGCAGTACTTC. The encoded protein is CASSSEPRGAYEQYF.

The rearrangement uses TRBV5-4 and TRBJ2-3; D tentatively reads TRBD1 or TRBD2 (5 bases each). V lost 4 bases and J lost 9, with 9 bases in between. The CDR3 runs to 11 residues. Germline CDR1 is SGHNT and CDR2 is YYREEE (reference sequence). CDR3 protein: CASSPGTTQYF. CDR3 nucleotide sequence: TGTGCCAGCAGCCCAGGGACCACGCAGTATTTT.